This T cell receptor beta chain is from a study of blood T cell repertoires in COVID-19. Some clones are missing from TCRdb's copy, which holds only in-frame ones; the method was immunoSEQ multiplex PCR. The table has about 200,000 clones, approximately 78% seen once. The sample holds a few counts of this clone. This CDR3 contains 15 residues. Germline V gene data show CDR1 as WSHSY and CDR2 as SAAADI. Trimming took off 0 bases at V and 8 bases at J, with 14 bases between the two ends. V is TRBV10-2 and J is TRBJ2-4; weak D call: TRBD1 (6 bases). Specimen: peripheral blood. The clonotype comes from a woman of 80 years or more with acute or convalescent COVID-19. As DNA, the CDR3 is TGCGCCAGCAGTGAGTCGAAAGGGGGAGAGGACATTCAGTACTTC. It specifies CASSESKGGEDIQYF.